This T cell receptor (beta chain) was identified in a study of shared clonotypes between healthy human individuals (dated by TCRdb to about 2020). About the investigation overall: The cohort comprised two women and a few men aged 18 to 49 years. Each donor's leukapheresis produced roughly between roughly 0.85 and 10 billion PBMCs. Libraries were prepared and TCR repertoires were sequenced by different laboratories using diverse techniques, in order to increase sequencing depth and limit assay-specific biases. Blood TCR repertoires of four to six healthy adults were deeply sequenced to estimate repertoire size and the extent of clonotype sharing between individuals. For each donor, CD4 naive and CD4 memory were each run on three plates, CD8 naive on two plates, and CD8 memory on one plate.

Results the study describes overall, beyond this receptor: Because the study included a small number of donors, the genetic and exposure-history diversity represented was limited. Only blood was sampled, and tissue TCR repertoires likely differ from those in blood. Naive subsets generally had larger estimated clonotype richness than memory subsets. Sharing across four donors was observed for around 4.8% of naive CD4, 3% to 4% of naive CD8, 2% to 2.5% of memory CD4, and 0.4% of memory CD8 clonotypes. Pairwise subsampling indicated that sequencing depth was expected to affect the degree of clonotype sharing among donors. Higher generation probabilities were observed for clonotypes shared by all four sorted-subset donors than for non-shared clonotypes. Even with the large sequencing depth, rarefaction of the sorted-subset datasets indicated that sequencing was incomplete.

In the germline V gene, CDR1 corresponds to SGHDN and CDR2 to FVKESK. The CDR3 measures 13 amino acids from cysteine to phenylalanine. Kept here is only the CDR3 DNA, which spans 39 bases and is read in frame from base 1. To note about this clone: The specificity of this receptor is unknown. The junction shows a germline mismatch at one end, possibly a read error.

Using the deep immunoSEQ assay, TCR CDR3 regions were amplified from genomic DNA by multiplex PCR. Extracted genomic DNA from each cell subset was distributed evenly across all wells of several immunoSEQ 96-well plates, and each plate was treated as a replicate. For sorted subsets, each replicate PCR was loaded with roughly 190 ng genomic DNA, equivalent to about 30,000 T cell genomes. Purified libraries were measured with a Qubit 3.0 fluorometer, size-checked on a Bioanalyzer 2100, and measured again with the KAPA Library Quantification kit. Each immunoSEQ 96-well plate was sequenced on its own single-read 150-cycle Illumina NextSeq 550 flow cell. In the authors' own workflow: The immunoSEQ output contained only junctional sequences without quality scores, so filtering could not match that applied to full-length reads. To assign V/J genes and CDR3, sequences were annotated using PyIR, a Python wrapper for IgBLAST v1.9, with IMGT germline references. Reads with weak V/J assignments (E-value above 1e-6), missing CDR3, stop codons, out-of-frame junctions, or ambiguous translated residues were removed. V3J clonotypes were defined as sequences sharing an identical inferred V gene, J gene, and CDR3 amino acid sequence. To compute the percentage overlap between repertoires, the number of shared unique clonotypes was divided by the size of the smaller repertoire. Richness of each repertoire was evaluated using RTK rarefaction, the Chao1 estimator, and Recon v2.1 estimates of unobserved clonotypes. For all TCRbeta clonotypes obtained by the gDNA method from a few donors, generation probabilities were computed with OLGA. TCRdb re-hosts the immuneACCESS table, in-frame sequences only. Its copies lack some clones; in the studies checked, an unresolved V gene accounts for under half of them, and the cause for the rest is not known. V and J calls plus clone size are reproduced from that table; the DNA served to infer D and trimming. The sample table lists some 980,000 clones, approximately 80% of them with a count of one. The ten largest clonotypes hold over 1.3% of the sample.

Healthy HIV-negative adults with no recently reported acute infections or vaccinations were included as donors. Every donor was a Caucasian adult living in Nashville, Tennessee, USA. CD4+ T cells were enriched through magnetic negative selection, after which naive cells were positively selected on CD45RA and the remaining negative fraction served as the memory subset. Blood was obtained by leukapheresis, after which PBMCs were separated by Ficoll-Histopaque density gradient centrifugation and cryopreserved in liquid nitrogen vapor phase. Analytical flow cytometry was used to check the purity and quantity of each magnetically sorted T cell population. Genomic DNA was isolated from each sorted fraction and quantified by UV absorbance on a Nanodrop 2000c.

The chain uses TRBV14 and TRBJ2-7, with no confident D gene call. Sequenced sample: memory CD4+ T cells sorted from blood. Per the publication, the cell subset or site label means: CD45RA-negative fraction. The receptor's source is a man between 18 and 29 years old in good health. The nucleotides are TGTGCCAGCAGCCAGGGATTACAAGGGCGGCAAACATTC. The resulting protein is CASSQGLQGRQTF.